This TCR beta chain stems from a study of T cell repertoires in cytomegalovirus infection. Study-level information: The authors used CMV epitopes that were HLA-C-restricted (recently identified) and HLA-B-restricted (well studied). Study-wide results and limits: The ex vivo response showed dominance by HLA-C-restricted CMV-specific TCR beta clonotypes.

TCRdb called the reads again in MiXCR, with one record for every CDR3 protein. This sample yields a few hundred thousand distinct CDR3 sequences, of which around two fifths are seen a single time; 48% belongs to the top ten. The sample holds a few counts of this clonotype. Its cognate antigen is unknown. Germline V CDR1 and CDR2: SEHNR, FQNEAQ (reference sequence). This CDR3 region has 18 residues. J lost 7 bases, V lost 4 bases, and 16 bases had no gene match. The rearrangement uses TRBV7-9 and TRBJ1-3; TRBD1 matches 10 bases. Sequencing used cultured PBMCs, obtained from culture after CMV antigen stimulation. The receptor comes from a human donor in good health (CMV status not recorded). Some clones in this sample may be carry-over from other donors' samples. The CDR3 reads CASSSAPGGQGNGNTIYF. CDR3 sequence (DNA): TGTGCCAGCAGCTCCGCGCCAGGGGGACAGGGGAATGGGAACACCATATATTTT.